The TCR beta chain under discussion was sequenced for a study of PD-1 blockade in mismatch repair-deficient tumors. Study-level findings and limits: Tumor-resident clones, often absent from pretreatment blood, expanded after pembrolizumab and then contracted.

The data were produced by immunoSEQ multiplex PCR, yet TCRdb's version contains in-frame clones alone and is incomplete. The profile shows 90,000 to 130,000 clones, 70% to 80% of them singletons. The CDR3 contains 16 residues. Germline-derived CDR1 and CDR2 are SGHRS and YFSETQ. Trimming at V came to 4 bases and at J to 4 bases, leaving 12 bases not matched to a gene. Three pembrolizumab responders had their TCRs sequenced. With regard to this clone: Its cognate antigen is unknown.

J is TRBJ2-5 and V is TRBV5-1, with TRBD2 matching 8 bases. This specimen consisted of peripheral blood, obtained 60 weeks after starting pembrolizumab. The source is an adult with mismatch repair-deficient cancer. CDR3 loop: CASSPAGGGPRETQYF. DNA of the CDR3: TGCGCCAGCAGCCCTGCGGGGGGAGGGCCTCGAGAGACCCAGTACTTC.